Below, 8 T cell receptor beta chains from the same sample are listed, as sequenced in a study of control samples from healthy donors and cancer patients. The protocol was immunoSEQ multiplex PCR, while the TCRdb copy is restricted to in-frame clones and leaves out a portion. The sample lists tens of thousands of clones; 85% were seen once. The sample was blood. The origin of the receptors is a man between 40 and 49 years old in good health.

The chain is built from TRBV19 and TRBJ1-1; a possible D gene is TRBD1 (5 bases). Trimming pared 4 bases from V and 3 bases from J, leaving 15 bases between. CDR3 length: 15 amino acids. From germline, CDR1 is LNHDA and CDR2 SQIVND (reference sequence). CDR3 sequence: CASSTAGDLDTEAFF. The DNA of the CDR3 is TGTGCCAGTAGTACCGCCGGGGACCTCGACACTGAAGCTTTCTTT. Based on the CDR3 plus reference TRBV19 and TRBJ1-1, the full variable domain is DGGITQSPKYLFRKEGQNVTLSCEQNLNHDAMYWYRQDPGQGLRLIYYSQIVNDFQKGDIAEGYSVSREKKESFPLTVTSAQKNPTAFYLCASSTAGDLDTEAFFGQGTRLTVV.

This chain uses TRBV7-8 with TRBJ1-6; 7 nucleotides line up with TRBD1. The germline V gene has CDR1 SGHVS and CDR2 FQNEAQ. The CDR3 has 14 amino acids. The V gene end was trimmed by 5 bases and the J gene end by 10 bases; junction bases not matched to a gene: 8. In nucleotides, the CDR3 is TGTGCCAGCAGCCCAGACAGGGTCGGCTCACCCCTCCACTTT. As protein: CASSPDRVGSPLHF.

The chain uses TRBV29-1 and TRBJ2-7; D uncertain. The V end was cut by 6 bases, the J end by 6 bases, with 15 bases between. CDR1 is SQVTM, CDR2 ANQGSEA, per germline. The CDR3 is 12 amino acids. The DNA for the CDR3 is TGCAGCGTGGGGTGGGGTTTCGGCGAGCAGTACTTC. Translated, it gives CSVGWGFGEQYF.

V is TRBV19 and J is TRBJ1-5, with D perhaps TRBD1 (5 bases). The CDR3 has 16 residues. Germline V gene data show CDR1 as LNHDA and CDR2 as SQIVND (reference sequence). With 5 bases removed from V and 0 bases from J, the gap between germline ends came to 14 bases. In nucleotides, the CDR3 is TGTGCCAGTAGTTCAGGGATTCGTCTTAGCAATCAGCCCCAGCATTTT. Translation gives CASSSGIRLSNQPQHF.

V and J are TRBV7-9 and TRBJ1-6; 7 positions match TRBD1. Germline-derived CDR1 and CDR2 are SEHNR and FQNEAQ (reference sequence). The J segment lost 7 bases and the V segment lost 1 base, leaving 7 bases of the junction unmatched. CDR3 size: 16 residues. The CDR3, as DNA: TGTGCCAGCAGCTTAGGGTCAGGGGGATGGAATTCACCCCTCCACTTT. This gives the protein CASSLGSGGWNSPLHF.

The chain is built from TRBV4-3 and TRBJ2-1; TRBD2 agrees at 7 bases. Trimming at V came to 1 base and at J to 7 bases, leaving 13 bases not matched to a gene. CDR3 size: 17 residues. Germline V CDR1 and CDR2: LGHNA, YSLEER. The CDR3, as DNA: TGCGCCAGCAGCCAAGGTCGAGCGGGGCCCCTTCGGAATGAGCAGTTCTTC. This translates into CASSQGRAGPLRNEQFF.

V usage is TRBV5-1 and J usage is TRBJ2-1; the D gene is possibly TRBD2 (5 bases). CDR1 and CDR2 from the germline V gene are SGHRS and YFSETQ. The V and J ends lost 7 bases and 4 bases respectively, with 12 bases between them. The CDR3 extends over 13 amino acids. The CDR3 nucleotides are TGCGCCAGCGCCCTCCGAGGGTACAATGAGCAGTTCTTC. It translates to CASALRGYNEQFF.

This chain joins TRBV12-1 and TRBJ1-1; TRBD1, the D gene given by the table, was not confirmed from the DNA. TRBV12-1 is a pseudogene. This CDR3 is built from 14 residues. The CDR3 DNA reads as TGTGCCAGCAGCTTGCAGGGGAAAAACACTGAAGCTTTCTTT. As protein: CASSLQGKNTEAFF.